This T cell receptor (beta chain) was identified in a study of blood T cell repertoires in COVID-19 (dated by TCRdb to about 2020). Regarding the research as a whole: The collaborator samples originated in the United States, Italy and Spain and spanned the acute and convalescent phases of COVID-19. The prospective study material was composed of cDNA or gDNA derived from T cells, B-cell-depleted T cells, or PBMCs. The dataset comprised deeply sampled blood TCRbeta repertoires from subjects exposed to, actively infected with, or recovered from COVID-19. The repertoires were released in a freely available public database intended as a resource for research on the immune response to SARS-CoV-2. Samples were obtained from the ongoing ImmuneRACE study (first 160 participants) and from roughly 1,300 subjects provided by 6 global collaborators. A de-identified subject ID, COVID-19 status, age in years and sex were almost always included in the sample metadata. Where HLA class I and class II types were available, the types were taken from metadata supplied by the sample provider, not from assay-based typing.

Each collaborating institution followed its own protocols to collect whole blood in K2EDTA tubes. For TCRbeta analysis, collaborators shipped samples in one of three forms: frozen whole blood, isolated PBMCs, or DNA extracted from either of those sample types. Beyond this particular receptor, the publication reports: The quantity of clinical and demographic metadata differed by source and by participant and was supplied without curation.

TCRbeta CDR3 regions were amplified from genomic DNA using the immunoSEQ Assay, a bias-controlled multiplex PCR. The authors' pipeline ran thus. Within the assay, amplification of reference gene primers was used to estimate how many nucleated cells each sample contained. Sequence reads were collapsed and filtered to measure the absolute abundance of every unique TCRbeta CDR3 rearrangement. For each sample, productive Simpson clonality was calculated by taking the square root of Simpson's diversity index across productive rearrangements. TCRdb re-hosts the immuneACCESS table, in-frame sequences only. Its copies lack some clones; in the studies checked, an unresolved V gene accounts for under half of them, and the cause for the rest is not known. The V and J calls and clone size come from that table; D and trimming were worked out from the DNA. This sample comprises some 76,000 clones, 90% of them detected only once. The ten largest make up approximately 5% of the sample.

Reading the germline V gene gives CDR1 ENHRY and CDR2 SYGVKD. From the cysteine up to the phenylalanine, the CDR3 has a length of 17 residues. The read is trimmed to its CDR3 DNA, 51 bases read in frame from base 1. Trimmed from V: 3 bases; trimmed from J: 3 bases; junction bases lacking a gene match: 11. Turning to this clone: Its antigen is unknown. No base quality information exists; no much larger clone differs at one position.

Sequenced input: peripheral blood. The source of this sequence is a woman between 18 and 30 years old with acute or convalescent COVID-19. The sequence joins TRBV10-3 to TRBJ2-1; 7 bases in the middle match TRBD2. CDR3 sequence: CAISDRGLASGYNEQFF. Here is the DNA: TGTGCCATCAGTGACCGAGGGTTGGCTAGCGGCTACAATGAGCAGTTCTTC.